This T cell receptor beta chain was profiled in a study of blood T cell repertoires in COVID-19. Assay: immunoSEQ multiplex PCR; the TCRdb copy retains only in-frame clones and omits some. The sample records about 190,000 clones, less than 85% being singletons. This clone was observed a few times. What the recovered Cohort 3 donors had was two negative PCRs, clearance, or symptom resolution. The CDR3 runs 15 residues. Trimming cost V 0 bases and J 3 bases, with 12 bases left between them. Germline lookup yields CDR1 SGDLS and CDR2 YYNGEE. Material: PBMCs or T cells enriched from blood (not recorded which). This receptor was identified in a woman aged 30 to 39 who had recovered from COVID-19. The chain employs TRBV9 and TRBJ1-2; D possibly corresponds to TRBD1 (5 bases). The CDR3, as DNA: TGTGCCAGCAGCGTAGTTCCAGGGATTCACTATGGCTACACCTTC. It yields the protein CASSVVPGIHYGYTF.